What follows are 24 T cell receptor beta chains derived from one specimen sequenced in a study of shared clonotypes between healthy human individuals. Measured with immunoSEQ multiplex PCR; TCRdb has only the in-frame clones, and not every one. In the table there are approximately 500,000 clones, over 75% of which are singletons. Sequencing was carried out using PBMCs. These receptors all come from a woman between 40 and 50 years old in good health. Some clones in this sample may be carry-over from other donors' samples.

The rearrangement uses TRBV5-1 and TRBJ2-3, with 8 bases identical to TRBD2. J lost 3 bases, V lost 2 bases, and 5 bases had no gene match. CDR1 SGHRS and CDR2 YFSETQ come from the germline V gene. This CDR3 has 15 residues. The CDR3 region has the DNA TGCGCCAGCAGCTTAGATAGCGGGATGACAGATACGCAGTATTTT. The encoded protein is CASSLDSGMTDTQYF.

The count of this clone is one. The chain links TRBV25-1 to TRBJ1-6; D gene unclear. Germline CDR1 MGHDK, CDR2 SYGVNS. The CDR3 is 14 amino acids. The V end lost 0 bases, the J end lost 14 bases, and 14 bases lay between the germline ends. CDR3 residues: CASSEYLEPGALHF. The CDR3, as DNA: TGTGCCAGCAGTGAATACCTCGAGCCCGGGGCCCTCCACTTT.

This rearrangement joins TRBV6-5 to TRBJ1-4; TRBD1 is a possible D gene (6 bases). Trimming removed 4 bases at V and 11 bases at J, with 14 bases between. Per germline, CDR1 MNHEY and CDR2 SVGAGI. The CDR3 contains 13 residues. CDR3 sequence reads: CASSLYRAGKLFF. The CDR3 DNA sequence: TGTGCCAGCAGTTTATACAGGGCTGGGAAACTGTTTTTT.

In the case of this clone: This may come from a read error, since a much larger clone is one base off. The genes are TRBV13 and TRBJ2-7; a possible D gene is TRBD2 (6 bases). The CDR3 contains 14 residues. Per germline, CDR1 PRHDT and CDR2 FYEKMQ (reference sequence). Trimming left V 0 bases short and J 3 bases short, with 9 bases between. The CDR3: CASSLGGSLYEQYF. The CDR3 DNA sequence: TGTGCCAGCAGCTTAGGCGGGAGCCTCTACGAGCAGTACTTC.

The V and J genes are TRBV11-2 and TRBJ2-1; D unclear. The CDR3 totals 16 residues. Germline V CDR1 and CDR2: SGHAT, FQNNGV. The V and J ends lost 1 base and 2 bases respectively, with 12 bases between them. In DNA, the CDR3 is TGTGCCAGCAGCTTAGGCGGTCTAATCCCCTACAATGAGCAGTTCTTC. Translating gives CASSLGGLIPYNEQFF.

This clone showed up just a few times. The V and J genes are TRBV2 and TRBJ1-3; D is undetermined. Germline V gene lookup returns CDR1 SNHLY and CDR2 FYNNEI. This CDR3 spans 13 amino acids. The V gene lost 6 bases and the J gene lost 0 bases, with 6 bases spanning the gap. The CDR3 here is CASSRVSGNTIYF. The CDR3 region has the DNA TGTGCCAGCAGCCGGGTCTCTGGAAACACCATATATTTT.

This clone was recorded a few times. This chain links TRBV29-1 with TRBJ2-1, with 9 nucleotides matching TRBD2. The V gene's germline CDR1 is SQVTM and CDR2 ANQGSEA. This CDR3 contains 13 residues. V was clipped by 7 bases and J by 8 bases; unmatched bases: 9. CDR3 sequence: CSAAGTSSHEQFF. The CDR3 DNA reads as TGCAGCGCCGCCGGGACTAGCAGCCATGAGCAGTTCTTC.

Turning to this clone: Since a far larger clone is one base different, this is likely a read error. Other DNA sequences in this sample translate to the same CDR3. The chain recombines TRBV6-5 with TRBJ1-6; TRBD1 might be the D (5 bases). This CDR3 contains 16 residues. Germline CDR1 and CDR2: MNHEY and SVGAGI. CDR3 DNA: TGTGCTAGCAGTTACGGGGGTGGGATCCATAATTCACCCCTCCACTTT. Protein product: CASSYGGGIHNSPLHF.

This clone showed up just once. A far more abundant clone sits one base away, making this likely a read error. V is TRBV4-3 and J is TRBJ2-2, with 7 bases lining up with TRBD2. The CDR3 consists of 16 residues. The V gene's germline CDR1 is LGHNA and CDR2 YSLEER. The CDR3 sequence is CASNQDTLGGPGELFF. Written as DNA, the CDR3 is TGCGCCAGCAACCAAGATACGCTGGGAGGGCCCGGGGAGCTGTTTTTT.

A word on this clone: A much bigger clone sits one base away, suggesting this may be a read error. The chain is built from TRBV5-4 and TRBJ1-2; tentatively, D is TRBD1 (5 bases). CDR1 is SGHNT, CDR2 YYREEE, per germline (reference sequence). Trimming left V 2 bases short and J 4 bases short, with 9 bases between. The CDR3 length is 13 residues. DNA of the CDR3: TGTGCCAGCAGCTTAGGAGGGACCTATGGCTACACCTTC. It is translated as CASSLGGTYGYTF.

The chain carries TRBV7-2 and TRBJ2-7; D is unresolved. This CDR3 has 13 amino acids. Germline CDR1 reads SGHTA; CDR2 reads FQGNSA. V dropped 5 bases and J dropped 6 bases, with 14 bases sitting between them. CDR3 loop: CASSLAGVREQYF. The CDR3, as DNA: TGTGCCAGCAGCCTTGCTGGGGTCCGCGAGCAGTACTTC.

The chain uses TRBV5-1 and TRBJ1-5; TRBD1 agrees at 8 bases. The CDR3 runs to 15 residues. The ends lost 1 base at V and 6 bases at J; junction bases unmatched: 6. Germline V CDR1 and CDR2: SGHRS, YFSETQ. CDR3 DNA: TGCGCCAGCAGCTTGTCAGGGGGCTTAAGTCAGCCCCAGCATTTT. Translating gives CASSLSGGLSQPQHF.

Many counts were recorded for this clone. J is TRBJ1-6 and V is TRBV6-5; D is uncertain. V lost 6 bases and J lost 7, with 13 bases in between. Germline assignment: CDR1 MNHEY and CDR2 SVGAGI. CDR3 length: 14 amino acids. For the CDR3, the DNA is TGTGCCAGCAGGCCGGATGGGTCGAATTCACCCCTCCACTTT. It translates to CASRPDGSNSPLHF.

The gene calls are TRBV18 and TRBJ1-3; 12 bases fit TRBD1. Per the germline V gene, CDR1 is KGHSH and CDR2 is LQKENI. CDR3 length: 14 amino acids. Trimming took 8 bases from V and 4 from J; bases not matched to a gene: 3. CDR3 DNA sequence: TGTGCCAGCGCCGGGACAGGGGGCGGAAACACCATATATTTT. Translation gives CASAGTGGGNTIYF.

This clone showed up just once. This CDR3 reads CASSLAPTSEQFF. CDR3 sequence (DNA): TGTGCCAGCAGCCTGGCCCCAACTAGCGAGCAGTTCTTC. The rearrangement uses TRBV7-9 and TRBJ2-1; D possibly corresponds to TRBD2 (6 bases). The CDR3 spans 13 residues. Between the trimmed V and J ends, which lost 5 bases and 10 bases, there was a span of 15 bases. Germline CDR1 reads SEHNR; CDR2 reads FQNEAQ (reference sequence).

V usage is TRBV6-1 and J usage is TRBJ2-7, with 7 nucleotides matching TRBD1. Germline CDR1 is MNHNS and CDR2 is SASEGT. Trimming at V came to 3 bases and at J to 0 bases, leaving 5 bases not matched to a gene. The CDR3 extends over 15 amino acids. CDR3 protein: CASSDFGQVSYEQYF. The CDR3 DNA is TGTGCCAGCAGTGACTTCGGACAGGTCTCCTACGAGCAGTACTTC.

The chain carries TRBV15 and TRBJ2-7; 8 nucleotides line up with TRBD1. Trimming took 3 bases from V and 6 from J; bases not matched to a gene: 7. This CDR3 comprises 14 residues. Germline V CDR1 and CDR2: LNHNV, YYDKDF (reference sequence). The CDR3 region has the DNA TGTGCCACCAGCAGCCCGGACAGGGAACTCGAGCAGTACTTC. This translates into CATSSPDRELEQYF.

This rearrangement joins TRBV7-8 to TRBJ2-7, with TRBD2 identical over 7 bases. This CDR3 spans 14 amino acids. Trimming cost V 5 bases and J 5 bases; bases outside gene matches: 9. Germline V gene data show CDR1 as SGHVS and CDR2 as FQNEAQ. The CDR3 spells CASSESGRAHEQYF. CDR3 DNA: TGTGCCAGCAGCGAGTCGGGGAGGGCCCACGAGCAGTACTTC.

The chain carries TRBV28 and TRBJ1-5; no definite D call. This CDR3 contains 15 residues. Germline CDR1 reads MDHEN; CDR2 reads SYDVKM. Trimming left V 3 bases short and J 6 bases short, with 15 bases between. This CDR3 is CASSFPELRFQPQHF. CDR3 sequence (DNA): TGTGCCAGCAGTTTCCCAGAATTGAGATTTCAGCCCCAGCATTTT.

CDR3 sequence reads: CASSDPGQKNTEAFF. In nucleotides, the CDR3 is TGTGCCAGCAGCGACCCGGGACAGAAGAACACTGAAGCTTTCTTT. The V gene is TRBV6-1, the J gene TRBJ1-1; 7 positions match TRBD1. The CDR3 sequence is 15 residues long. CDR1 is MNHNS, CDR2 SASEGT, per germline. After removal of 6 bases from V and 1 base from J, the junction contained 8 bases not matched to a gene.

This clone was observed once. V usage is TRBV29-1 and J usage is TRBJ2-1; 16 bases map to TRBD2. J lost 4 bases, V lost 6 bases, and 6 bases had no gene match. Germline assignment: CDR1 SQVTM and CDR2 ANQGSEA. The CDR3 extends over 16 amino acids. CDR3 residues: CSVVPGLAGGYNEQFF. The DNA of the CDR3 is TGCAGCGTCGTCCCGGGACTAGCGGGAGGGTACAATGAGCAGTTCTTC.

V usage is TRBV28 and J usage is TRBJ1-4, with D unclear. V dropped 3 bases and J dropped 8 bases, with 19 bases sitting between them. The length of the CDR3 is 16 residues. Germline CDR1 reads MDHEN; CDR2 reads SYDVKM. The CDR3 here is CASSFLAGSAREKLFF. In DNA, the CDR3 is TGTGCCAGCAGTTTCCTGGCGGGGTCTGCTCGGGAAAAACTGTTTTTT. The full variable domain, in which reference TRBV28 and TRBJ1-4 provide the parts outside the CDR3, is DVKVTQSSRYLVKRTGEKVFLECVQDMDHENMFWYRQDPGLGLRLIYFSYDVKMKEKGDIPEGYSVSREKKERFSLILESASTNQTSMYLCASSFLAGSAREKLFFGSGTQLSVL.

The sample holds one count of this clone. The rearrangement links TRBV18 to TRBJ1-5; TRBD1 might be the D (5 bases). With 3 bases removed from V and 5 bases from J, the gap between germline ends came to 8 bases. The CDR3 is 13 amino acids. Germline V lookup: CDR1 KGHSH, CDR2 LQKENI. This CDR3 reads CASSPQTDQPQHF. The DNA for the CDR3 is TGTGCCAGCTCACCTCAGACAGATCAGCCCCAGCATTTT. The full variable domain, completed using reference TRBV18 and TRBJ1-5, is NAGVMQNPRHLVRRRGQEARLRCSPMKGHSHVYWYRQLPEEGLKFMVYLQKENIIDESGMPKERFSAEFPKEGPSILRIQQVVRGDSAAYFCASSPQTDQPQHFGDGTRLSIL.

The chain uses TRBV5-8 and TRBJ2-1; TRBD2 aligns across 11 bases. The junction had 4 bases not matched to a gene; V was cut back by 3 bases and J by 2 bases. Germline CDR1 reads SGHTS; CDR2 reads YDEGEE. The CDR3 length is 16 residues. The CDR3 sequence is CASSSGLAGAYNEQFF. Here the CDR3 DNA reads TGTGCCAGCAGCTCCGGACTAGCGGGCGCCTACAATGAGCAGTTCTTC.